There are a few counts of the clone carrying this T cell receptor beta chain. What it binds is unknown. The CDR3 runs 14 residues. This entry comes from a study of OX40 agonist ivuxolimab in advanced cancers. On the study more broadly: Ivuxolimab was administered intravenously to patients at 0.01 to 10 mg/kg every 2 weeks.

Assay used: immunoSEQ multiplex PCR; TCRdb lists only in-frame clones, some missing. Here the sample spans 60,000 to 70,000 clones, over 75% being singletons. Regarding the study as a whole: Clonal expansion by week 6 occurred in CD4+ and CD8+ blood T cells (at 0.1 to 3.0 mg/kg). Expanded peripheral T cell antigen specificity was not determined.

Samples of blood were obtained at baseline, on cycle 4 day 1, and on cycle 7 day 1. Sequenced here: CD4+ or CD8+ T cells sorted from blood, sampled in a trial of the OX40 agonist ivuxolimab. V gene TRBV12-2 combines with J gene TRBJ1-2. TRBV12-2 is recorded as a pseudogene. The source is an adult with an advanced solid tumor such as melanoma, head and neck, liver or kidney cancer. CDR3 coding DNA: TGTGCAAGTCGCGCCACGGTGAGGGGCTATGGCTACACCTTC. Protein: CASRATVRGYGYTF.